These 18 T cell receptor beta chains originate from one sample sequenced in a study of post-analysis software for immune sequencing data. Their recognized antigens are unknown. Study-wide results and caveats: Five TRBV segments, TRBV5-6, TRBV5-1 and TRBV20-1 among them, were found more frequent in patients than controls.

cDNA libraries of TCR beta carried unique molecular identifiers. From the PCR reads, TCRdb called clonotypes with MiXCR, one entry per CDR3 protein. Of 650,000 to 850,000 distinct CDR3 sequences in the sample, approximately 53% were seen once. Sample: blood. The receptors originated from a girl aged 5-17 years with multiple sclerosis.

The genes are TRBV11-1 and TRBJ2-3; TRBD1 might be the D (7 bases). V lost 4 bases to trimming and J lost 8 bases, with 19 bases between them. CDR1 is SGHAT, CDR2 FQDESV, per germline (reference sequence). The CDR3 totals 15 residues. CDR3 nucleotide sequence: TGTGCCAGCAGCTCCGGAGGGGGCATTTTTTTTACGCAGTATTTT. Translated: CASSSGGGIFFTQYF. Looking up the rest from reference TRBV11-1 and TRBJ2-3 gives the full variable domain: EAEVAQSPRYKITEKSQAVAFWCDPISGHATLYWYRQILGQGPELLVQFQDESVVDDSQLPKDRFSAERLKGVDSTLKIQPAELGDSAMYLCASSSGGGIFFTQYFGPGTRLTVL.

This chain joins TRBV29-1 and TRBJ2-3, with D possibly TRBD2 on 5 matching bases. Trimming stripped 3 bases from V and 2 bases from J, with 12 bases between. There are 14 residues in the CDR3. Germline CDR1 is SQVTM and CDR2 is ANQGSEA. The CDR3 reads CSVDFGGHTDTQYF. The CDR3 DNA sequence: TGCAGCGTTGACTTTGGCGGGCACACAGATACGCAGTATTTT.

Concerning this clonotype: Because the CDR3 is missing its conserved closing phenylalanine or tryptophan, this is likely a read error. This sequence joins TRBV12-3 or TRBV12-4 and TRBJ2-1, with 7 bases lining up with TRBD1. This CDR3 is built from 20 residues. The J segment lost 0 bases and the V segment lost 2 bases, leaving 16 bases of the junction unmatched. The CDR3 DNA sequence: TGTGCCAGCAGTTTAAGGATTCCGGGACAGCGACAGAGCTCCTACAATGAGCAGTTCGTC. Its protein is CASSLRIPGQRQSSYNEQFV.

J is TRBJ2-5 and V is TRBV7-9; 8 bases fit TRBD2. The junction had 4 bases not matched to a gene; V was cut back by 9 bases and J by 4 bases. The CDR3 contains 12 residues. CDR1 is SEHNR, CDR2 FQNEAQ, per germline (reference sequence). Written as DNA, the CDR3 is TGTGCCAGTGGGACTAGTGGAGAGACCCAGTACTTC. This encodes CASGTSGETQYF.

Here the CDR3 DNA reads TGTGCCAGCAGTGAAAACCCGACAGGCGGAGAGACCCAGTACTTC. Its translation: CASSENPTGGETQYF. This rearrangement joins TRBV6-1 to TRBJ2-5; a weak D match, TRBD1 (6 bases). Germline CDR1 reads MNHNS; CDR2 reads SASEGT. The CDR3 is made up of 15 amino acids. V dropped 2 bases and J dropped 4 bases, with 14 bases sitting between them.

J is TRBJ1-2 and V is TRBV4-1; TRBD1 is a possible D gene (6 bases). The CDR3 sequence is 15 residues long. Germline CDR1 is MGHRA and CDR2 is YSYEKL. Trimming shortened V by 1 base and J by 4 bases, and 13 bases separated the two germline ends. The CDR3 DNA reads as TGCGCCAGCAGCCAAGCACTGGGGACACCCTATGGCTACACCTTC. Translated, it gives CASSQALGTPYGYTF.

The rearrangement links TRBV15 to TRBJ2-1, with a tentative D call TRBD1 (7 bases). V was shortened by 5 bases and J by 4 bases, with 18 bases between the two germline ends. Germline V gene data show CDR1 as LNHNV and CDR2 as YYDKDF (reference sequence). The CDR3 is 16 amino acids. CDR3 sequence (DNA): TGTGCCACCAGCGGAGGGGGCCTAGCGACATACAATGAGCAGTTCTTC. Its translation: CATSGGGLATYNEQFF.

This clonotype has only a few counts. J is TRBJ2-1 and V is TRBV14, with 14 bases fitting TRBD2. The CDR3 has 17 amino acids. V shed 0 bases and J 8 bases; nucleotides not matched to a gene: 6. Germline CDR1 SGHDN, CDR2 FVKESK. CDR3 amino acids: CASSQERGLAGAHEQFF. The CDR3 DNA sequence: TGTGCCAGCAGCCAAGAGAGGGGACTAGCGGGAGCTCATGAGCAGTTCTTC.

V is TRBV6-5 and J is TRBJ1-6; D possibly corresponds to TRBD1 (5 bases). V was trimmed by 9 bases and J by 9 bases, leaving 12 bases between them. The CDR3 runs to 12 residues. CDR1 MNHEY and CDR2 SVGAGI come from the germline V gene. CDR3 in DNA: TGTGCCAGTGGACATTGGGGTTCACCCCTCCACTTT. Translating it yields CASGHWGSPLHF.

The chain links TRBV29-1 to TRBJ2-5; maybe TRBD1 (6 bases). V was shortened by 3 bases and J by 13 bases, with 18 bases between the two germline ends. CDR3 length equals 12 residues. Germline CDR1 and CDR2: SQVTM and ANQGSEA. This CDR3 reads CSVDGAEGQLYF. CDR3 nucleotide sequence: TGCAGCGTTGATGGGGCGGAAGGACAGCTGTACTTC.

Only a few counts were recorded for this clonotype. This sequence joins TRBV27 and TRBJ2-5, with 11 bases aligning to TRBD2. Gene TRBJ2-7 matches the end of the DNA better, so the J call may be wrong. Per germline, CDR1 MNHEY and CDR2 SMNVEV (reference sequence). The CDR3 has 21 amino acids. CDR3 sequence: CASSPKPFTDPVLAGGLEQYF. CDR3 coding DNA: TGTGCCAGCAGTCCCAAACCTTTTACGGACCCGGTGCTAGCGGGAGGACTCGAGCAGTACTTC.

Comment on this clonotype: An end of the junction differs from the germline gene, which may be a read error. This sequence joins TRBV18 and TRBJ1-1, with D unclear. CDR1 and CDR2 (germline): KGHSH, LQKENI. CDR3 length: 15 residues. For the CDR3, the DNA is TGTGCCGGCTCACCCTTCTGGCGGCAGAACACTGAAGCTTTCTTT. Protein sequence: CAGSPFWRQNTEAFF. Variable domain in full (rest from reference TRBV18 and TRBJ1-1): NAGVMQNPRHLVRRRGQEARLRCSPMKGHSHVYWYRQLPEEGLKFMVYLQKENIIDESGMPKERFSAEFPKEGPSILRIQQVVRGDSAAYFCAGSPFWRQNTEAFFGQGTRLTVV.

The CDR3 region has the DNA TGTGCCAGCAGCCAGACTAGCGTCTCCTACGAGCAGTACTTC. Protein product: CASSQTSVSYEQYF. The chain employs TRBV3-1 and TRBJ2-7, with 8 bases identical to TRBD2. Germline V gene sequence: CDR1 LGHDT, CDR2 YNNKEL (reference sequence). There are 14 residues in the CDR3. Germline trimming cut 3 bases from V and 0 bases from J; bases unmatched to any gene: 1.

This clonotype has only a few counts. V is TRBV14 and J is TRBJ2-7; D is ambiguous. V lost 6 bases, J lost 10 bases, and 19 bases lay in between. CDR1 is SGHDN and CDR2 is FVKESK in the germline V gene. The CDR3 consists of 13 residues. CDR3 protein: CASSTQRIGPQYF. The CDR3 DNA follows: TGTGCCAGCAGTACTCAACGGATTGGACCTCAGTACTTC. The complete variable domain, with remaining parts taken from reference TRBV14 and TRBJ2-7, reads EAGVTQFPSHSVIEKGQTVTLRCDPISGHDNLYWYRRVMGKEIKFLLHFVKESKQDESGMPNNRFLAERTGGTYSTLKVQPAELEDSGVYFCASSTQRIGPQYFGPGTRLTVT.

The chain employs TRBV6-1 and TRBJ2-5; 7 nucleotides line up with TRBD2. The CDR3 consists of 15 residues. The V gene end was trimmed by 1 base and the J gene end by 1 base; junction bases not matched to a gene: 3. Germline CDR1 and CDR2: MNHNS and SASEGT. The CDR3 DNA reads as TGTGCCAGCAGTGAAGGGGGAGGGTCCCAAGAGACCCAGTACTTC. The encoded protein is CASSEGGGSQETQYF.

DNA of the CDR3: TGTGCCAGCAGCAGAGGACTAGACTACGAGCAGTACTTC. It translates to CASSRGLDYEQYF. V and J are TRBV6-6 and TRBJ2-4; 7 nucleotides align to TRBD2. Matching the DNA end better, TRBJ2-7 makes the J call doubtful. The germline V gene encodes CDR1 MNHNY and CDR2 SVGAGI (reference sequence). The CDR3 has 13 amino acids.

This clonotype was seen a handful of times. The chain uses TRBV27 and TRBJ2-1; 7 positions agree with TRBD2. Losses at the gene ends were 0 bases for V and 12 bases for J; bases not matched to a gene: 8. The CDR3 loop spans 14 amino acids. CDR1 is MNHEY and CDR2 is SMNVEV in the germline V gene (reference sequence). The CDR3 reads CASSLSTGRDRQFF. In DNA form, the CDR3 reads TGTGCCAGCAGTTTATCGACTGGGAGGGATCGGCAGTTCTTC.

This clonotype was picked up one time. This CDR3 reads CASRKEEGAETQYF. Written as DNA, the CDR3 is TGTGCCAGCAGGAAGGAGGAGGGGGCAGAGACCCAGTACTTC. The chain combines TRBV12-3 or TRBV12-4 with TRBJ2-7, with TRBD1 as a possible D gene (7 bases). The tail of the sequence fits TRBJ2-5 better, so the J call may be wrong. The CDR3 runs to 14 residues.